What follows are 24 T cell receptor beta chains derived from one specimen sequenced in a study of OX40 agonist ivuxolimab in advanced cancers. Produced via immunoSEQ multiplex PCR; TCRdb's table is partial and in-frame only. The sample lists tens of thousands of clones, around 91% occurring once. Sequences were derived from CD4+ or CD8+ T cells sorted from blood, sampled in a trial of the OX40 agonist ivuxolimab. All receptors come from an adult with an advanced solid tumor such as melanoma, head and neck, liver or kidney cancer.

V gene TRBV2 combines with J gene TRBJ2-3; 10 bases match TRBD1. The CDR3 has 16 residues. V lost 6 bases and J lost 3; bases outside the gene matches: 9. Germline-derived CDR1 and CDR2 are SNHLY and FYNNEI. For the CDR3, the DNA is TGTGCCAGCAGACGCACCGGGACAGGGGTTACAGATACGCAGTATTTT. As protein: CASRRTGTGVTDTQYF.

The V call is TRBV7-6, the J call TRBJ2-3, with 8 bases fitting TRBD1. Germline V gives CDR1 SGHVS, CDR2 FNYEAQ. V was clipped by 4 bases and J by 2 bases; unmatched bases: 20. The CDR3 loop spans 20 amino acids. The CDR3 is CASSYLPSGTGDTLTDTQYF. CDR3 DNA: TGTGCCAGCAGCTACCTCCCGTCCGGGACAGGCGATACCCTCACAGATACGCAGTATTTT.

The J gene is TRBJ2-7, the V gene TRBV19, with D perhaps matching TRBD2 (5 bases). The CDR3 runs 13 residues. Germline V gives CDR1 LNHDA, CDR2 SQIVND (reference sequence). The ends were cut back, 4 bases at V and 3 bases at J, with 10 bases in the middle. This CDR3 reads CASSTGVGYEQYF. CDR3 DNA sequence: TGTGCCAGTAGTACCGGGGTTGGCTACGAGCAGTACTTC.

This chain joins TRBV7-6 and TRBJ2-2, with 14 bases identical to TRBD2. J gave up 6 bases and V 3 bases, and 6 bases lay outside the gene matches. The length of the CDR3 is 17 residues. Germline V gene lookup returns CDR1 SGHVS and CDR2 FNYEAQ. Written as DNA, the CDR3 is TGTGCCAGCAGCTTGCGGACTAGCGGGGGGCATTCCGGGGAGCTGTTTTTT. Translating gives CASSLRTSGGHSGELFF.

In its sample, this clone was seen many times. The gene calls are TRBV9 and TRBJ1-2; D not resolved. V lost 2 bases, J lost 3 bases, and 5 bases lay in between. This CDR3 region has 12 residues. Germline V gene data show CDR1 as SGDLS and CDR2 as YYNGEE. CDR3 residues: CASSVGYYGYTF. CDR3 sequence (DNA): TGTGCCAGCAGCGTTGGATACTATGGCTACACCTTC.

In its sample, this clone was seen once. The rearrangement links TRBV9 to TRBJ1-3; D perhaps matches TRBD1 (6 bases). Trimming pared 3 bases from V and 8 bases from J, leaving 18 bases between. This CDR3 spans 15 amino acids. The V gene's germline CDR1 is SGDLS and CDR2 YYNGEE. CDR3 region: CASSASTGPQDTIYF. The CDR3 DNA is TGTGCCAGCAGCGCGTCGACAGGTCCGCAGGACACCATATATTTT.

The chain combines TRBV7-9 with TRBJ2-3; 10 nucleotides align to TRBD2. Germline values: CDR1 SEHNR, CDR2 FQNEAQ (reference sequence). The CDR3 spans 16 residues. The V and J ends lost 5 bases and 2 bases, in that order; junction bases with no gene match: 7. CDR3 sequence: CASSPPLAGYTDTQYF. DNA for the CDR3: TGTGCCAGCAGCCCACCACTAGCGGGGTACACAGATACGCAGTATTTT.

V gene TRBV5-5 combines with J gene TRBJ2-7; D possibly matches TRBD1 or TRBD2 (5 bases each). The CDR3 is 12 amino acids. V gave up 5 bases and J gave up 7 bases, with 13 bases separating them. Germline CDR1 is SGHKS and CDR2 is YYEKEE (reference sequence). CDR3 amino acids: CASSSGRGEQYF. In nucleotides, the CDR3 is TGTGCCAGCAGTTCAGGGAGAGGGGAGCAGTACTTC.

The genes are TRBV10-1 and TRBJ2-3, with 7 bases aligning to TRBD2. This CDR3 region has 15 residues. From germline, CDR1 is WNHNN and CDR2 SYGVQD (reference sequence). V lost 6 bases and J lost 2; bases outside the gene matches: 8. The CDR3 DNA is TGCGCCAGCAGGAAGGGACTATTTCCCACAGATACGCAGTATTTT. Translated, it gives CASRKGLFPTDTQYF.

This clone has a single count. The gene calls are TRBV9 and TRBJ2-7; 9 bases match TRBD2. Germline V CDR1 and CDR2: SGDLS, YYNGEE. There are 15 residues in the CDR3. V lost 3 bases to trimming and J lost 5 bases; unmatched junction nucleotides: 9. The CDR3 region is CASSEGGGGAHEQYF. The CDR3 nucleotides are TGTGCCAGCAGCGAGGGAGGCGGGGGGGCCCACGAGCAGTACTTC.

The V gene is TRBV5-1, the J gene TRBJ2-7, with D possibly being TRBD2 (6 bases). V lost 4 bases and J 2 bases, leaving 19 bases between the germline ends. The length of the CDR3 is 16 residues. CDR1 and CDR2 from the germline V gene are SGHRS and YFSETQ. The CDR3 nucleotides read TGCGCCAGCAGCACTTTAGGGACTGAAAACACCTACGAGCAGTACTTC. It is translated as CASSTLGTENTYEQYF.

V usage is TRBV9 and J usage is TRBJ1-2, with D hard to call. The V and J ends lost 0 bases and 8 bases respectively, with 11 bases between them. This CDR3 spans 13 amino acids. Per germline, CDR1 SGDLS and CDR2 YYNGEE. The CDR3 loop reads CASSVDPTGGYTF. The CDR3 DNA sequence: TGTGCCAGCAGCGTAGATCCCACGGGGGGCTACACCTTC.

CDR3 amino acids: CASTRRGGNYGYTF. CDR3 nucleotides: TGTGCCAGTACCCGGCGCGGGGGGAACTATGGCTACACCTTC. The J gene is TRBJ1-2, the V gene TRBV19; D might be TRBD1 (5 bases). V lost 7 bases and J lost 2, with 14 bases in between. CDR1 and CDR2 from the germline V gene are LNHDA and SQIVND (reference sequence). This CDR3 is 14 amino acids long.

V usage is TRBV15 and J usage is TRBJ2-7; tentative D call: TRBD2 (6 bases). Germline CDR1 is LNHNV and CDR2 is YYDKDF (reference sequence). Trimming shortened V by 3 bases and J by 1 base, and 10 bases separated the two germline ends. CDR3 length equals 14 residues. The CDR3 region is CATSRDRGSYEQYF. CDR3 nucleotides: TGTGCCACCAGCAGGGACCGGGGGTCCTACGAGCAGTACTTC. The full variable domain, completed using reference TRBV15 and TRBJ2-7, is DAMVIQNPRYQVTQFGKPVTLSCSQTLNHNVMYWYQQKSSQAPKLLFHYYDKDFNNEADTPDNFQSRRPNTSFCFLDIRSPGLGDTAMYLCATSRDRGSYEQYFGPGTRLTVT.

The gene calls are TRBV4-1 and TRBJ2-7; 10 bases align to TRBD2. This CDR3 comprises 17 residues. V lost 0 bases to trimming and J lost 3 bases; unmatched junction nucleotides: 8. Germline CDR1 reads MGHRA; CDR2 reads YSYEKL. The CDR3: CASSQEPPGLAYYEQYF. CDR3 bases: TGCGCCAGCAGCCAAGAGCCTCCGGGACTAGCGTACTACGAGCAGTACTTC.

The chain uses TRBV30 and TRBJ1-2; D is unresolved. The length of the CDR3 is 13 residues. V was trimmed by 0 bases and J by 4 bases, leaving 9 bases between them. Germline assignment: CDR1 GTSNPN and CDR2 SVGIG (reference sequence). The CDR3 sequence: CAWSVGEGYGYTF. The CDR3 bases are TGTGCCTGGAGTGTGGGTGAAGGCTATGGCTACACCTTC.

The V call is TRBV20-1, the J call TRBJ2-7, with D unresolved. The V and J ends lost 6 bases and 6 bases respectively, with 9 bases between them. From germline, CDR1 is DFQATT and CDR2 SNEGSKA (reference sequence). The CDR3 loop spans 10 amino acids. This CDR3 reads CSALGGEQYF. The CDR3 DNA sequence: TGCAGTGCCCTTGGCGGCGAGCAGTACTTC.

This clone was seen ten or more times. The genes are TRBV5-6 and TRBJ1-2; possibly TRBD1 for D (5 bases). Germline lookup yields CDR1 SGHDT and CDR2 YYEEEE. Trimming took 0 bases from V and 7 from J, leaving 13 bases between them. The CDR3 sequence is 14 residues long. The CDR3 protein is CASSLEGRVVGYTF. Written as DNA, the CDR3 is TGTGCCAGCAGCTTGGAGGGCAGGGTGGTTGGCTACACCTTC.

The gene calls are TRBV10-3 and TRBJ1-5; TRBD1 aligns across 9 bases. V shed 5 bases and J 3 bases; nucleotides not matched to a gene: 5. Germline V gives CDR1 ENHRY, CDR2 SYGVKD. The CDR3 length is 15 residues. CDR3 sequence: CAISWTGDFNQPQHF. CDR3 in DNA: TGTGCCATCAGTTGGACAGGGGACTTCAATCAGCCCCAGCATTTT.

The chain couples TRBV5-4 to TRBJ2-7; either TRBD1 or TRBD2 may fit D (5 bases each). Germline assignment: CDR1 SGHNT and CDR2 YYREEE (reference sequence). The CDR3 spans 16 residues. Between the trimmed V and J ends, which lost 2 bases and 0 bases, there was a span of 15 bases. The CDR3 nucleotides are TGTGCCAGCAGCTTCGTGAGGGGCCTGGCCTCCTACGAGCAGTACTTC. This encodes CASSFVRGLASYEQYF.

Of note for this clone: Distinct nucleotide sequences in the sample also encode this CDR3. V usage is TRBV6-6 and J usage is TRBJ1-1; no firm D call. This CDR3 is built from 12 residues. V was pared by 3 bases and J by 3 bases, with 5 bases between. Germline CDR1 MNHNY, CDR2 SVGAGI (reference sequence). DNA of the CDR3: TGTGCCAGCAGTTATGGTGACACTGAAGCTTTCTTT. Amino acids: CASSYGDTEAFF.

The chain links TRBV10-3 to TRBJ1-4, with 9 bases matching TRBD1. Trimming removed 6 bases from V and 0 bases from J; junction bases left unmatched: 5. The CDR3 sequence is 16 residues long. Germline V gives CDR1 ENHRY, CDR2 SYGVKD. CDR3 protein: CAIRRQGDATNEKLFF. CDR3 sequence (DNA): TGTGCCATCAGACGACAGGGGGATGCAACTAATGAAAAACTGTTTTTT.

This rearrangement joins TRBV28 to TRBJ2-2, with D possibly being TRBD1 or TRBD2 (6 bases each). Germline values: CDR1 MDHEN, CDR2 SYDVKM. The CDR3 contains 13 residues. The V and J ends lost 8 bases and 4 bases respectively, with 11 bases between them. CDR3 in DNA: TGTGCCAGCTTCACGGGGGCCACCGGGGAGCTGTTTTTT. Translating it yields CASFTGATGELFF.

V is TRBV7-5 and J is TRBJ2-2; TRBD2 reflects the table's D call only, with no check against the DNA. TRBV7-5 is classified as a pseudogene. This CDR3 comprises 20 residues. CDR3 sequence: CVRSLATPDVCGGNTGELFF. CDR3 nucleotide sequence: TGTGTCAGAAGCTTAGCCACCCCGGACGTTTGCGGGGGGAACACCGGGGAGCTGTTTTTT.